This TCR beta chain was identified in a study of T cell responses to AZD1222 COVID-19 vaccine. General study results and limits: Sampling captured repertoires only after the peak T cell response. Baseline seropositivity characterized only 5 or 6 AZD1222 recipients. The span of vaccine-associated CD4 TCRs extended across spike, with dominance at 160-218 and 743-854.

Sequenced by immunoSEQ multiplex PCR; TCRdb stores in-frame clones only, minus some. Of approximately 130,000 clones listed, 90% to 95% are singletons. Details on this clone: Its antigen is not known.

The CDR3 loop spans 14 amino acids. Germline values: CDR1 GTSNPN, CDR2 SVGIG (reference sequence). V was shortened by 4 bases and J by 3 bases, with 13 bases between the two germline ends. The chain has TRBV30 and TRBJ1-5; TRBD1 is a possible D gene (5 bases). The sequencing here drew on peripheral blood, taken on day 0 of AZD1222 vaccination. The receptor was derived from an adult in good health. The CDR3 reads CAWNPRGLNQPQHF. DNA of the CDR3: TGTGCCTGGAACCCCCGGGGCCTCAATCAGCCCCAGCATTTT. The full variable domain, in which reference TRBV30 and TRBJ1-5 provide the parts outside the CDR3, is SQTIHQWPATLVQPVGSPLSLECTVEGTSNPNLYWYRQAAGRGLQLLFYSVGIGQISSEVPQNLSASRPQDRQFILSSKKLLLSDSGFYLCAWNPRGLNQPQHFGDGTRLSIL.